This is a list of T cell receptor beta chains from one sample in a study of regulatory T cells in long-lasting Graves disease. Using its own MiXCR run on the multiplex PCR reads, TCRdb lists one record per CDR3 protein. The repertoire holds around 500,000 distinct CDR3 sequences, with approximately 12% as singletons. The same sample was also studied in work on T cells in Graves' hyperthyroidism and ophthalmopathy.

The material was peripheral blood mononuclear cells (PBMCs), obtained at new diagnosis, from a patient treated with antithyroid drugs. These receptors were taken from a young man with Graves disease. The CDR3 runs from the conserved cysteine through the conserved F or W. The D gene is left open where the match is weak. Rows give clone size only sometimes, using once, few, many, or a class for an expanded clone.

D | J | V | size | DNA | CDR3
TRBD2 | TRBJ2-7 | TRBV11-2 | . | TGTGCCAGCAGCTTATCCCCGCGATGGGGGGGACTAGCGGGGATGAATAGGGAGCAGTACTTC | CASSLSPRWGGLAGMNREQYF
TRBD1 | TRBJ1-1 | TRBV2 | many | TGTGCCAGCAGCCGAGCCGGGACAGTGAACACTGAAGCTTTCTTT | CASSRAGTVNTEAFF
. | TRBJ1-1 | TRBV30 | . | TGTGCCTGCCTGGGGGGATCGGACACTGAAGCTTTCTTT | CACLGGSDTEAFF
. | TRBJ2-3 | TRBV6-1 | many | TGTGCCAGCAGTGAGCTCGGGGCAGATACGCAGTATTTT | CASSELGADTQYF
. | TRBJ1-3 | TRBV20-1 | many | TGCAGTGCTAGGACAGGCGCCCCTGGAAACACCATATATTTT | CSARTGAPGNTIYF
. | TRBJ2-7 | TRBV4-2 | many | TGTGCCAGCAGCCGCGTGTGGCTAGCGTCTTCCCACGAGCAGTACTTC | CASSRVWLASSHEQYF
TRBD2 | TRBJ2-3 | TRBV2 | . | TGTGCCAGCAGCTCGACTAGCGGGAGGGCCGACACAGATACGCAGTATTTT | CASSSTSGRADTDTQYF
TRBD1 | TRBJ1-1 | TRBV30 | . | TGTGCCTGGAGTGTACTCTGGGACAGGGGGCTCGAGAACACTGAAGCTTTCTTT | CAWSVLWDRGLENTEAFF
TRBD2 | TRBJ2-3 | TRBV18 | many | TGTGCCAGCTCACCACTGGGAGGGGCAGATACGCAGTATTTT | CASSPLGGADTQYF
. | TRBJ1-2 | TRBV10-3 | many | TGTGCCATCAGTGAGTCGGACAGAATCATGGCTAACTATGGCTACACCTTC | CAISESDRIMANYGYTF
TRBD1 | TRBJ2-7 | TRBV20-1 | many | TGCAGTGCTAGAGATCCACAGACAGGGGGGTACGAGCAGTACTTC | CSARDPQTGGYEQYF
. | TRBJ2-5 | TRBV20-1 | many | TGCAGTGCTAGAGGAGAGGGGCGCCTTGGGTTGGAGACCCAGTACTTC | CSARGEGRLGLETQYF
TRBD2 | TRBJ2-3 | TRBV7-3 | many | TGTGCCAGCAGCCCCACTTTAGCGGGAGGGTCAGATACGCAGTATTTT | CASSPTLAGGSDTQYF
TRBD2 | TRBJ2-1 | TRBV12-3/TRBV12-4 | . | TGTGCCAGCAGTCCGGTAGCGGGAGATGGAGTTGTCAATGAGCAGTTCTTC | CASSPVAGDGVVNEQFF
. | TRBJ1-2 | TRBV20-1 | . | TGCAGTGCTCAGGTTCGGGGGAGTAGTGGCTACACCTTC | CSAQVRGSSGYTF